Below are 5 T cell receptor beta chains sequenced from a single sample in a study of post-analysis software for immune sequencing data. For these receptors, no antigen is known. Libraries were made from TCR beta cDNA, and they carried unique molecular identifiers. TCRdb reprocessed the PCR reads with MiXCR, giving one entry per CDR3 protein. The table records around 710,000 distinct CDR3 sequences, about half of them present only once. Study results and caveats: Controls showed lower frequencies than patients for five TRBV segments, and TRBV5-6, TRBV5-1 and TRBV20-1 were among these.

The specimen sequenced was blood. All receptors derive from a girl between 5 and 17 years old with multiple sclerosis.

V usage is TRBV6-5 and J usage is TRBJ1-1, with D perhaps matching TRBD1 (5 bases). Germline lookup yields CDR1 MNHEY and CDR2 SVGAGI. The CDR3 runs to 15 residues. The V and J ends lost 2 bases and 4 bases respectively, with 14 bases between them. CDR3 in amino acids: CASSYGPGVSTEAFF. The CDR3 DNA is TGTGCCAGCAGTTACGGTCCGGGGGTGAGCACTGAAGCTTTCTTT.

The chain carries TRBV7-9 and TRBJ2-6; 12 bases are shared with TRBD1. Germline V gives CDR1 SEHNR, CDR2 FQNEAQ (reference sequence). The CDR3 loop spans 17 amino acids. J lost 3 bases, V lost 3 bases, and 3 bases had no gene match. CDR3 nucleotides: TGTGCCAGCAGCTTGGGACAGGGGGCGCGTGGGGCCAACGTCCTGACTTTC. Its translation is CASSLGQGARGANVLTF.

This rearrangement joins TRBV20-1 to TRBJ2-1; 7 nucleotides align to TRBD2. The length of the CDR3 is 15 residues. Germline values: CDR1 DFQATT, CDR2 SNEGSKA (reference sequence). The CDR3 spells CSAPGWERDYNEQFF. The DNA for the CDR3 is TGCAGCGCCCCGGGCTGGGAGCGGGACTACAATGAGCAGTTCTTC.

This chain joins TRBV10-3 and TRBJ2-3; no definite D call. The CDR3 contains 16 residues. Germline V gene lookup returns CDR1 ENHRY and CDR2 SYGVKD. V was clipped by 0 bases and J by 0 bases, with 10 bases between them. This chain's CDR3 is CAISESQLKSTDTQYF. CDR3 nucleotides: TGTGCCATCAGTGAGTCGCAGCTTAAGAGCACAGATACGCAGTATTTT.

A few counts support this clonotype. The chain recombines TRBV12-3 or TRBV12-4 with TRBJ2-7, with D possibly matching TRBD2 (6 bases). The CDR3 extends over 15 amino acids. V gave up 5 bases and J gave up 3 bases, with 17 bases separating them. CDR3 bases: TGTGCCAGCAGTCCCGGAGGGGCCCTGAGCTACGAGCAGTACTTC. Protein sequence: CASSPGGALSYEQYF.